The sample holds a few counts of the clone carrying this T cell receptor (beta chain). The antigen is undetermined. The treatment: oral pan-JAK inhibitor, 5-10 mg twice daily. Starting from PBMCs, sorting isolated CD4+ and CD8+ T cells. Sequencing templates came from extracted RNA that was reverse transcribed into cDNA. Clones were read by immunoSEQ multiplex PCR, and TCRdb kept only the in-frame ones, dropping some. The table shows hundreds of thousands of clones, with 66% occurring only once. These data are taken from a study of CD8+ T cells in alopecia areata. Regarding the study as a whole: Scalp clonality and expanded CD8+ clones among the top 100 were significantly decreased by tofacitinib.

The TCR sequence derives from a human donor with alopecia areata. This specimen was CD4+ T cells sorted from blood, taken between weeks 44 and 45, from a patient treated with tofacitinib.

This CDR3 is CSAGRAEEAFF. The CDR3 DNA reads as TGCAGCGCCGGGCGTGCGGAAGAAGCTTTCTTT. V gene TRBV29-1 combines with J gene TRBJ1-1; D not certain. CDR3 size: 11 residues. Germline CDR1 is SQVTM and CDR2 is ANQGSEA. The germline V and J ends were trimmed by 7 bases and 8 bases, with 14 bases remaining between them.